The 29 T cell receptor beta chains below come from one sample, sequenced in a study of cytomegalovirus exposure and HLA in healthy donors (dated by TCRdb to between 2016 and 2019). The library was built by means of the immunoSEQ multiplex PCR assay. In its TCRdb copy, this immuneACCESS table keeps in-frame sequences only and misses some clones. Where compared with another copy, unresolved V genes explain less than half of these, and the others have no known cause. This sample gives 250,000 to 400,000 clones in total; 87% of them show up just once. The biggest ten clones account for 1.2% of the sample. Source material: PBMCs. The source is a woman in her 30s in good health and CMV-seropositive.

The chain joins TRBV18 to TRBJ2-5, with D possibly matching TRBD2 (5 bases). Trimming stripped 5 bases from V and 1 base from J, with 11 bases between. The CDR3 loop spans 14 amino acids. CDR1 is KGHSH, CDR2 LQKENI, per germline. Here the CDR3 DNA reads TGTGCCAGCTCAAGATCTCGGGGCCAAGAGACCCAGTACTTC. Its translation: CASSRSRGQETQYF.

The rearrangement uses TRBV5-1 and TRBJ2-3; possibly TRBD1 for D (6 bases). CDR1 is SGHRS and CDR2 is YFSETQ in the germline V gene. V lost 1 base and J 1 base, leaving 7 bases between the germline ends. The CDR3 is 14 residues long. This CDR3 reads CASSLYRGTDTQYF. CDR3 nucleotide sequence: TGCGCCAGCAGCTTGTACAGGGGCACAGATACGCAGTATTTT.

The chain is built from TRBV5-1 and TRBJ2-7; 10 bases agree with TRBD1. This CDR3 is 16 amino acids long. With 4 bases clipped from V and 2 bases from J, the junction kept 9 bases outside the gene matches. Looked up from germline, CDR1 is SGHRS and CDR2 is YFSETQ. The CDR3 spells CASSEGVTGGTYEQYF. The CDR3 DNA reads as TGCGCCAGCAGCGAGGGCGTGACAGGGGGCACCTACGAGCAGTACTTC.

The chain recombines TRBV9 with TRBJ2-6, with D unresolved. Germline V gives CDR1 SGDLS, CDR2 YYNGEE. The CDR3 consists of 17 residues. V gave up 3 bases and J gave up 1 base, with 14 bases separating them. The CDR3 sequence: CASSASHLGSGANVLTF. CDR3 DNA: TGTGCCAGCAGCGCTTCCCATTTGGGGTCTGGGGCCAACGTCCTGACTTTC.

The CDR3 loop is CASSLVTAGEQYF. The CDR3, as DNA: TGTGCCAGCAGCTTGGTGACAGCTGGGGAGCAGTACTTC. V usage is TRBV5-4 and J usage is TRBJ2-7; possibly TRBD1 for D (5 bases). The germline CDR1 and CDR2 sequences are SGHNT and YYREEE (reference sequence). Trimming took 0 bases from V and 7 from J, leaving 11 bases between them. CDR3 length: 13 residues.

Only one count was recorded for this clone. The chain couples TRBV28 to TRBJ2-3; 8 bases agree with TRBD2. The CDR3 consists of 17 residues. The V gene end was trimmed by 6 bases and the J gene end by 2 bases; junction bases not matched to a gene: 13. The germline gives CDR1 MDHEN, CDR2 SYDVKM. The chain's CDR3 is CASSIRGGGPNTDTQYF. Written as DNA, the CDR3 is TGTGCCAGCAGCATAAGGGGCGGGGGGCCCAACACAGATACGCAGTATTTT.

As regards this clone: At one boundary the junction diverges from the germline segment, which might be a read error. The chain couples TRBV30 to TRBJ2-7; TRBD2 aligns across 11 bases. This CDR3 comprises 12 residues. Germline CDR1 GTSNPN, CDR2 SVGIG (reference sequence). The CDR3 protein is CAWSAGTSGKNF. CDR3 nucleotide sequence: TGTGCCTGGAGCGCCGGGACTAGCGGAAAAAACTTC.

This clone showed up just once. The chain uses TRBV9 and TRBJ2-1; D is perhaps TRBD2 (6 bases). The V end was cut by 5 bases, the J end by 8 bases, with 20 bases between. Germline V gene data show CDR1 as SGDLS and CDR2 as YYNGEE. This CDR3 is built from 15 residues. This CDR3 is CASRGTRGTPYEQFF. CDR3 coding DNA: TGTGCCAGCAGGGGTACTCGCGGGACCCCCTATGAGCAGTTCTTC.

The chain recombines TRBV7-2 with TRBJ2-3; D is possibly TRBD1 (6 bases). The CDR3 covers 16 residues. V gave up 0 bases and J gave up 2 bases, with 12 bases separating them. Germline CDR1 reads SGHTA; CDR2 reads FQGNSA. The CDR3, as DNA: TGTGCCAGCAGCTTAGCGTGGGGGCTCGACACAGATACGCAGTATTTT. It is translated as CASSLAWGLDTDTQYF.

This clone was observed a few times. The CDR3, as DNA: TGTGCCAGCTCACCGGCGGGGGGAGCCTACGAGCAGTACTTC. It is translated as CASSPAGGAYEQYF. This chain links TRBV18 with TRBJ2-7; 8 bases map to TRBD2. Germline CDR1 reads KGHSH; CDR2 reads LQKENI. This CDR3 has 14 amino acids. Unmatched junction bases numbered 3, after V lost 3 bases and J lost 2 bases.

This chain uses TRBV5-1 with TRBJ2-2, with 11 positions matching TRBD2. The length of the CDR3 is 16 residues. Trimming at V came to 4 bases and at J to 8 bases, leaving 10 bases not matched to a gene. Germline V lookup: CDR1 SGHRS, CDR2 YFSETQ. CDR3 loop: CASSPALLAGEGELFF. CDR3 DNA sequence: TGCGCCAGCAGCCCAGCCTTACTAGCGGGAGAGGGGGAGCTGTTTTTT.

This rearrangement joins TRBV27 to TRBJ2-7, with D possibly called TRBD1 or TRBD2 (5 bases each). This CDR3 is built from 15 residues. The germline V gene encodes CDR1 MNHEY and CDR2 SMNVEV (reference sequence). V was shortened by 2 bases and J by 7 bases, with 18 bases between the two germline ends. CDR3 amino acids: CASSLTWDALREQYF. CDR3 in DNA: TGTGCCAGCAGTTTAACGTGGGACGCCCTACGAGAGCAGTACTTC.

The genes are TRBV28 and TRBJ1-3; D unclear. Trimming removed 10 bases at V and 0 bases at J, with 4 bases between. Germline V gene sequence: CDR1 MDHEN, CDR2 SYDVKM. The CDR3 contains 11 residues. The CDR3 DNA sequence: TGTGCCACCGGCTCTGGAAACACCATATATTTT. This sequence encodes CATGSGNTIYF. The full variable domain, with the rest looked up from reference TRBV28 and TRBJ1-3, is DVKVTQSSRYLVKRTGEKVFLECVQDMDHENMFWYRQDPGLGLRLIYFSYDVKMKEKGDIPEGYSVSREKKERFSLILESASTNQTSMYLCATGSGNTIYFGEGSWLTVV.

This chain joins TRBV4-3 and TRBJ2-1; the D is unclear. The CDR3 spans 11 residues. Trimming cost V 1 base and J 10 bases, with 5 bases left between them. The germline gives CDR1 LGHNA, CDR2 YSLEER. CDR3 residues: CASSQGAEQFF. The DNA of the CDR3 is TGCGCCAGCAGCCAAGGGGCAGAGCAGTTCTTC.

The chain joins TRBV4-3 to TRBJ2-7; D call uncertain. The germline V gene has CDR1 LGHNA and CDR2 YSLEER. CDR3 size: 13 residues. The ends were cut back, 5 bases at V and 5 bases at J, with 13 bases in the middle. CDR3 loop: CASSYQASNEQYF. The CDR3 region has the DNA TGCGCCAGCAGCTACCAAGCAAGTAACGAGCAGTACTTC.

This chain connects TRBV7-9 to TRBJ2-2; 9 bases map to TRBD2. The CDR3 totals 17 residues. Germline-derived CDR1 and CDR2 are SEHNR and FQNEAQ (reference sequence). Trimming took 1 base from V and 5 from J; bases not matched to a gene: 8. The CDR3 region has the DNA TGTGCCAGCAGCTTAGATCCTCGGCGGGAGGGGACCGGGGAGCTGTTTTTT. Translated, it gives CASSLDPRREGTGELFF.

The chain couples TRBV9 to TRBJ1-2; D is unclear. The length of the CDR3 is 12 residues. Germline lookup yields CDR1 SGDLS and CDR2 YYNGEE. V shed 4 bases and J shed 8 bases, with 12 bases lying between them. Here the CDR3 reads CASSLPPYGYTF. CDR3 bases: TGTGCCAGCAGCCTACCCCCGTACGGCTACACCTTC.

The rearrangement uses TRBV6-5 and TRBJ1-5; the D gene is possibly TRBD1 (5 bases). V lost 4 bases, J lost 2 bases, and 12 bases lay in between. The CDR3 is 15 residues long. CDR1 and CDR2 from the germline V gene are MNHEY and SVGAGI. The CDR3 reads CASSSGTGRNQPQHF. DNA for the CDR3: TGTGCCAGCAGTTCCGGGACGGGACGCAATCAGCCCCAGCATTTT.

The J gene is TRBJ1-2, the V gene TRBV7-9; D call uncertain. The V end lost 3 bases, the J end lost 4 bases, and 12 bases lay between the germline ends. The germline CDR1 and CDR2 sequences are SEHNR and FQNEAQ (reference sequence). The CDR3 extends over 14 amino acids. This chain's CDR3 is CASSLDGSVYGYTF. CDR3 nucleotides: TGTGCCAGCAGCTTGGACGGGTCTGTCTATGGCTACACCTTC. The entire variable domain, with the rest obtained from reference TRBV7-9 and TRBJ1-2, is as follows: DTGVSQNPRHKITKRGQNVTFRCDPISEHNRLYWYRQTLGQGPEFLTYFQNEAQLEKSRLLSDRFSAERPKGSFSTLEIQRTEQGDSAMYLCASSLDGSVYGYTFGSGTRLTVV.

This clone has only one observation. The V gene is TRBV7-3, the J gene TRBJ2-3; 7 nucleotides line up with TRBD2. The CDR3 has 16 residues. Germline values: CDR1 SGHTA, CDR2 FQGTGA. J lost 0 bases, V lost 5 bases, and 8 bases had no gene match. The DNA for the CDR3 is TGTGCCAGCAGCCCCCAAGCGGGGACTAGCACAGATACGCAGTATTTT. This codes for CASSPQAGTSTDTQYF.

V is TRBV4-1 and J is TRBJ2-7; D perhaps matches TRBD2 (5 bases). Germline lookup yields CDR1 MGHRA and CDR2 YSYEKL. The V end lost 3 bases, the J end lost 3 bases, and 15 bases lay between the germline ends. The CDR3 is 15 amino acids. The CDR3 loop reads CASSQVLAKNYEQYF. CDR3 nucleotide sequence: TGCGCCAGCAGCCAGGTCTTAGCGAAAAACTACGAGCAGTACTTC.

V usage is TRBV15 and J usage is TRBJ2-7, with 10 bases aligning to TRBD1. Germline V gene lookup returns CDR1 LNHNV and CDR2 YYDKDF (reference sequence). The CDR3 is made up of 16 amino acids. V was clipped by 1 base and J by 3 bases; unmatched bases: 6. CDR3 in amino acids: CATSRGSGTGDYEQYF. The CDR3 bases are TGTGCCACCAGCAGAGGATCCGGGACAGGGGACTACGAGCAGTACTTC.

This clone came up a few times. The chain joins TRBV5-4 to TRBJ2-5; 15 bases are shared with TRBD2. The germline V gene has CDR1 SGHNT and CDR2 YYREEE (reference sequence). V was clipped by 4 bases and J by 1 base; unmatched bases: 2. The CDR3 spans 16 residues. The CDR3, as DNA: TGTGCCAGCAGCCCGGGACTAGCGGGAGGCCAAGAGACCCAGTACTTC. It translates to CASSPGLAGGQETQYF. Full variable domain (rest looked up from reference TRBV5-4 and TRBJ2-5): ETGVTQSPTHLIKTRGQQVTLRCSSQSGHNTVSWYQQALGQGPQFIFQYYREEENGRGNFPPRFSGLQFPNYSSELNVNALELDDSALYLCASSPGLAGGQETQYFGPGTRLLVL.

CDR3 protein: CASSSGGTNEKLFF. The CDR3 region has the DNA TGTGCCAGCAGCTCAGGGGGTACTAATGAAAAACTGTTTTTT. The genes are TRBV5-4 and TRBJ1-4, with TRBD1 identical over 7 bases. Germline V gives CDR1 SGHNT, CDR2 YYREEE (reference sequence). Trimming at V came to 3 bases and at J to 2 bases, leaving 1 base not matched to a gene. The CDR3 runs to 14 residues.

For the CDR3, the DNA is TGTGCCGGAAAGATCAGAGGGACTGAAGCTTTCTTT. Protein: CAGKIRGTEAFF. This chain links TRBV30 with TRBJ1-1; D call uncertain. The CDR3 extends over 12 amino acids. V was trimmed by 8 bases and J by 5 bases, leaving 15 bases between them. From germline, CDR1 is GTSNPN and CDR2 SVGIG (reference sequence).

The CDR3 bases are TGTGCCAGCAGTGAAGCGCATGGAGGCTACGAGCAGTACTTC. This translates into CASSEAHGGYEQYF. This chain connects TRBV6-1 to TRBJ2-7, with D possibly being TRBD2 (5 bases). Germline V CDR1 and CDR2: MNHNS, SASEGT. This CDR3 contains 14 residues. Trimming took off 0 bases at V and 3 bases at J, with 9 bases between the two ends.

The chain recombines TRBV27 with TRBJ2-5, with 13 bases lining up with TRBD2. The V gene end was trimmed by 6 bases and the J gene end by 5 bases; junction bases not matched to a gene: 12. The CDR3 totals 17 residues. Germline V gene sequence: CDR1 MNHEY, CDR2 SMNVEV (reference sequence). CDR3 residues: CASSRTSGRALVETQYF. The CDR3 DNA follows: TGTGCCAGCAGCCGAACTAGCGGGAGGGCCCTCGTGGAGACCCAGTACTTC.

The chain recombines TRBV15 with TRBJ2-7, with a weak D call TRBD2 (5 bases). V was clipped by 0 bases and J by 4 bases, with 10 bases between them. CDR3 length: 14 residues. Germline V CDR1 and CDR2: LNHNV, YYDKDF (reference sequence). The CDR3 region has the DNA TGTGCCACCAGCAGAGATGCGGGCCGATACGAGCAGTACTTC. Encoded protein: CATSRDAGRYEQYF.

The rearrangement joins TRBV27 to TRBJ1-2; TRBD1 matches at 7 bases. The ends lost 5 bases at V and 4 bases at J; junction bases unmatched: 7. The length of the CDR3 is 14 residues. Germline values: CDR1 MNHEY, CDR2 SMNVEV (reference sequence). CDR3 bases: TGTGCCAGCAGTAGCCCGGGACAGCTCTATGGCTACACCTTC. Protein: CASSSPGQLYGYTF.